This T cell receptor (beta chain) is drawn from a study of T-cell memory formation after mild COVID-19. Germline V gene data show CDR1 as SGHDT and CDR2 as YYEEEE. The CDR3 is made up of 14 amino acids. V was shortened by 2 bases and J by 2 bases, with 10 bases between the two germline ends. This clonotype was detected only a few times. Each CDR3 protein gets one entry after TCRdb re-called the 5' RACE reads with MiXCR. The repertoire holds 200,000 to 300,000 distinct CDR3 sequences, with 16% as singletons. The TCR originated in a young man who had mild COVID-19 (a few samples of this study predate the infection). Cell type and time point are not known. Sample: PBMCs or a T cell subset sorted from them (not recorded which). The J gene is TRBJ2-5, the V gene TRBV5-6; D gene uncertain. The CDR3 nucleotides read TGTGCCAGCAGCTTTCTCACCCGACAAGAGACCCAGTACTTC. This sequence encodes CASSFLTRQETQYF.